This TCR beta chain was recorded in a study of CD8 T cells in Susac syndrome. Trimming pared 0 bases from V and 5 bases from J, leaving 22 bases between. The germline V gene has CDR1 SGHTA and CDR2 FQGNSA. This CDR3 has 18 residues. Random hexamers were used to reverse transcribe roughly 0.5 to 1 ug of RNA. TCRdb re-called the immunoSEQ multiplex PCR reads with MiXCR, one entry per CDR3 protein. Among approximately 94,000 distinct CDR3 sequences listed, 95% were seen once. The source is a human donor with Susac syndrome. The material sequenced was CD8+ T cells from PBMCs. This chain connects TRBV7-2 to TRBJ2-5; D perhaps matches TRBD2 (6 bases). The CDR3 sequence is CASSLARLTGTPGETQYF. CDR3 bases: TGTGCCAGCAGCTTAGCGCGGTTAACCGGGACTCCGGGGGAGACCCAGTACTTC.